The present T cell receptor beta chain was sequenced within a study of T cell responses to AZD1222 COVID-19 vaccine. The protocol was immunoSEQ multiplex PCR, while the TCRdb copy is restricted to in-frame clones and leaves out a portion. The sample lists 130,000 to 150,000 clones; approximately 90% were seen once. V was cut by 1 base and J by 5 bases, with 14 bases left in between. Germline assignment: CDR1 ENHRY and CDR2 SYGVKD. The CDR3 is 15 residues long. Sequenced here: peripheral blood, sampled on day 0 of MenACWY control vaccination. This clonotype originated in an adult in good health. The chain carries TRBV10-3 and TRBJ1-2; D is perhaps TRBD1 (6 bases). The CDR3 reads CAISEFAGEGYGYTF. The CDR3 DNA follows: TGTGCCATCAGTGAGTTTGCAGGGGAGGGGTATGGCTACACCTTC.